These 26 T cell receptor beta chains were all obtained from the same sample, sequenced in a study of shared clonotypes between healthy human individuals (dated by TCRdb to 2018 to 2020). The library was built by means of the immunoSEQ multiplex PCR assay. Held by TCRdb, this immuneACCESS table contains in-frame sequences only and omits some clones. Under half of the omission traces to an unresolved V gene where checked; the cause of the rest is unknown. This sample is represented by 2 million to 2.5 million clones; roughly 96% of them were singletons. Clones ranked in the top ten supply more than 0.1% of the sample. Sequencing was done on a sample of naive CD4+ T cells sorted from blood. This sample's cell subset or site label indicates: CD45RA+ positively selected. Every receptor here comes from a man younger than 35 in good health.

The chain uses TRBV19 and TRBJ1-4; tentative D call: TRBD1 (5 bases). The V gene lost 0 bases and the J gene lost 5 bases, with 10 bases spanning the gap. Germline assignment: CDR1 LNHDA and CDR2 SQIVND (reference sequence). This CDR3 has 15 residues. CDR3 protein: CASSIDAGRNEKLFF. CDR3 sequence (DNA): TGTGCCAGTAGTATAGATGCAGGGCGGAATGAAAAACTGTTTTTT.

Written as DNA, the CDR3 is TGTGCCAGCAGTTATGAGGGCGCGGGCGGCTACACCTTC. It specifies CASSYEGAGGYTF. This chain uses TRBV6-6 with TRBJ1-2; no clear D. Germline-derived CDR1 and CDR2 are MNHNY and SVGAGI (reference sequence). Trimming shortened V by 3 bases and J by 8 bases, and 13 bases separated the two germline ends. The CDR3 is 13 amino acids.

The chain uses TRBV6-1 and TRBJ2-7; 8 bases map to TRBD1. After removal of 4 bases from V and 6 bases from J, the junction contained 17 bases not matched to a gene. Germline values: CDR1 MNHNS, CDR2 SASEGT. The CDR3 totals 17 residues. Here the CDR3 DNA reads TGTGCCAGCAGTGTTACAGGGGGTCAGGCAGCCAGGGGCGAGCAGTACTTC. Protein product: CASSVTGGQAARGEQYF.

This rearrangement joins TRBV11-2 to TRBJ2-2; 10 positions match TRBD2. The CDR3 consists of 15 residues. J lost 6 bases, V lost 3 bases, and 4 bases had no gene match. Germline CDR1 is SGHAT and CDR2 is FQNNGV. The CDR3 DNA reads TGTGCCAGCAGCTTCGGGCTAGCGGGAGCCGGGGAGCTGTTTTTT. Translating gives CASSFGLAGAGELFF.

V usage is TRBV30 and J usage is TRBJ2-7; D gene uncertain. Per the germline V gene, CDR1 is GTSNPN and CDR2 is SVGIG (reference sequence). V was pared by 4 bases and J by 5 bases, with 12 bases between. The length of the CDR3 is 12 residues. As DNA, the CDR3 is TGTGCCTGGACCCTGAATTTCGACGAGCAGTACTTC. It yields the protein CAWTLNFDEQYF.

The CDR3 reads CASSEFGVPEAFF. The CDR3 bases are TGTGCCAGCAGTGAATTTGGGGTTCCTGAAGCTTTCTTT. The rearrangement joins TRBV25-1 to TRBJ1-1; D unclear. The CDR3 loop spans 13 amino acids. V gave up 1 base and J gave up 6 bases, with 9 bases separating them. Germline V gene sequence: CDR1 MGHDK, CDR2 SYGVNS.

Concerning this clone itself: This same CDR3 is encoded by further DNA sequences in the sample. The V and J genes are TRBV10-3 and TRBJ1-4, with D perhaps matching TRBD1 (5 bases). The length of the CDR3 is 15 residues. Trimming took 2 bases from V and 0 from J, leaving 7 bases between them. Germline V gene data show CDR1 as ENHRY and CDR2 as SYGVKD. The CDR3 loop reads CAISEGGATNEKLFF. Here the CDR3 DNA reads TGTGCCATCAGTGAGGGGGGGGCAACTAATGAAAAACTGTTTTTT.

The rearrangement uses TRBV28 and TRBJ1-4; 8 nucleotides match TRBD1. The germline V gene has CDR1 MDHEN and CDR2 SYDVKM. This CDR3 region has 21 residues. Trimming at V came to 0 bases and at J to 0 bases, leaving 15 bases not matched to a gene. The CDR3 DNA reads TGTGCCAGCAGTTTATGGGTAAAATGGACAGGGCCCACCGCAACTAATGAAAAACTGTTTTTT. It specifies CASSLWVKWTGPTATNEKLFF.

This chain connects TRBV7-2 to TRBJ2-7, with unresolved D. The CDR3 spans 14 residues. V lost 0 bases and J 4 bases, leaving 10 bases between the germline ends. Germline CDR1 reads SGHTA; CDR2 reads FQGNSA. The CDR3 loop reads CASSLAATDYEQYF. The CDR3 nucleotides read TGTGCCAGCAGCTTAGCTGCCACCGATTACGAGCAGTACTTC.

This clone occurred once. The rearrangement uses TRBV18 and TRBJ2-7; D might be TRBD1 or TRBD2, each matching 5 bases. Germline-derived CDR1 and CDR2 are KGHSH and LQKENI. The length of the CDR3 is 15 residues. Trimming removed 6 bases from V and 0 bases from J, with 15 bases in between. The CDR3 DNA is TGTGCCAGCTCTCCTCCGGGACCAACCTCCTACGAGCAGTACTTC. The encoded protein is CASSPPGPTSYEQYF.

V is TRBV4-1 and J is TRBJ2-3; D not resolved. Germline loops: CDR1 MGHRA, CDR2 YSYEKL. V lost 1 base to trimming and J lost 0 bases, with 11 bases between them. CDR3 length: 16 residues. The CDR3 is CASSQAVRSSTDTQYF. Here the CDR3 DNA reads TGCGCCAGCAGCCAAGCGGTGAGATCTAGCACAGATACGCAGTATTTT.

This chain uses TRBV19 with TRBJ2-7; TRBD1 aligns across 9 bases. V trimming: 2 bases; J trimming: 3 bases; junction bases outside the gene matches: 2. The germline V gene has CDR1 LNHDA and CDR2 SQIVND (reference sequence). This CDR3 spans 14 amino acids. CDR3 region: CASSIRDRVYEQYF. For the CDR3, the DNA is TGTGCCAGTAGTATAAGGGACAGGGTCTACGAGCAGTACTTC.

To note about this clone: This same CDR3 is encoded by further DNA sequences in the sample. The chain links TRBV7-9 to TRBJ1-5; D gene ambiguous. Germline CDR1 reads SEHNR; CDR2 reads FQNEAQ (reference sequence). V gave up 5 bases and J gave up 1 base, with 12 bases separating them. The CDR3 consists of 15 residues. CDR3 sequence reads: CASSLSTGSNQPQHF. The CDR3 DNA is TGTGCCAGCAGCCTTTCGACGGGGAGCAATCAGCCCCAGCATTTT.

The V call is TRBV5-1, the J call TRBJ1-2; D gene uncertain. Trimming pared 0 bases from V and 0 bases from J, leaving 6 bases between. Germline lookup yields CDR1 SGHRS and CDR2 YFSETQ. This CDR3 region has 14 residues. The CDR3 DNA reads TGCGCCAGCAGCTTGGCTCGGACTAACTATGGCTACACCTTC. It specifies CASSLARTNYGYTF.

This CDR3 reads CASSTFDRASLYEQYF. In DNA form, the CDR3 reads TGTGCCAGCAGCACCTTCGACAGGGCGTCCTTATACGAGCAGTACTTC. The chain is built from TRBV5-6 and TRBJ2-7; TRBD1 aligns across 7 bases. V dropped 4 bases and J dropped 4; count of bases not matched to a gene: 14. Germline assignment: CDR1 SGHDT and CDR2 YYEEEE. CDR3 length: 16 residues.

The genes are TRBV25-1 and TRBJ1-6, with a possible D match to TRBD1 (6 bases). The CDR3 runs to 15 residues. Deletions cut 3 bases from V and 7 bases from J, with 13 bases between. The germline gives CDR1 MGHDK, CDR2 SYGVNS. CDR3 sequence reads: CASSDSHRVNSPLHF. CDR3 DNA sequence: TGTGCCAGCAGTGACTCCCACAGGGTCAATTCACCCCTCCACTTT.

V gene TRBV7-6 combines with J gene TRBJ1-5; unclear D gene. Trimming shortened V by 6 bases and J by 7 bases, and 13 bases separated the two germline ends. The length of the CDR3 is 13 residues. Germline CDR1 and CDR2: SGHVS and FNYEAQ. CDR3 bases: TGTGCCAGCAGTCCTTTCGTCGGACAGCCCCAGCATTTT. Encoded protein: CASSPFVGQPQHF.

The chain combines TRBV5-6 with TRBJ1-2; TRBD1 aligns across 8 bases. The germline gives CDR1 SGHDT, CDR2 YYEEEE. The trim removed 1 base at V and 7 bases at J, leaving 9 bases unmatched. CDR3 length equals 15 residues. CDR3 sequence: CASSLWDRLSGGYTF. DNA for the CDR3: TGTGCCAGCAGCTTGTGGGACAGGTTAAGTGGTGGCTACACCTTC.

This sequence joins TRBV5-3 and TRBJ2-7; D gene uncertain. TRBV5-3 is known as an ORF, though its function is uncertain. CDR3 length: 10 residues. V dropped 9 bases and J dropped 6 bases, with 10 bases sitting between them. In nucleotides, the CDR3 is TGTGCCAAAATCTTGGGCGAGCAGTACTTC. This sequence encodes CAKILGEQYF.

This clone was detected only once. This chain connects TRBV6-4 to TRBJ2-3, with unresolved D. The CDR3 extends over 14 amino acids. CDR1 and CDR2 (germline): MRHNA, SNTAGT. The V and J ends lost 4 bases and 6 bases respectively, with 14 bases between them. The CDR3 spells CASSADRGGDTQYF. Here the CDR3 DNA reads TGTGCCAGCAGTGCAGACCGCGGCGGTGATACGCAGTATTTT.

The chain uses TRBV4-1 and TRBJ1-2, with TRBD1 matching 8 bases. The CDR3 has 16 amino acids. Trimming took 0 bases from V and 2 from J; bases not matched to a gene: 5. Germline loops: CDR1 MGHRA, CDR2 YSYEKL. The chain's CDR3 is CASSQDQGQVNYGYTF. The CDR3 DNA is TGCGCCAGCAGCCAAGATCAGGGACAGGTCAACTATGGCTACACCTTC.

The J gene is TRBJ2-3, the V gene TRBV6-5; 8 bases fit TRBD1. Looked up from germline, CDR1 is MNHEY and CDR2 is SVGAGI. J lost 0 bases, V lost 5 bases, and 1 base had no gene match. CDR3 length: 14 residues. Written as DNA, the CDR3 is TGTGCCAGCAGTCAGGGGGCCAGCACAGATACGCAGTATTTT. Translated: CASSQGASTDTQYF.

V gene TRBV10-3 combines with J gene TRBJ1-1; D is uncertain. This CDR3 has 14 amino acids. The ends were cut back, 2 bases at V and 7 bases at J, with 14 bases in the middle. Per germline, CDR1 ENHRY and CDR2 SYGVKD. CDR3 in DNA: TGTGCCATCAGTGAGCGGACTCCTGAAAGTGAAGCTTTCTTT. Amino acids: CAISERTPESEAFF.

The J gene is TRBJ1-1, the V gene TRBV5-4; the match to TRBD1 covers 8 bases. The CDR3 is 14 amino acids. With V trimmed by 0 bases and J by 11 bases, 9 bases remained unmatched. The germline V gene encodes CDR1 SGHNT and CDR2 YYREEE (reference sequence). Written as DNA, the CDR3 is TGTGCCAGCAGCTTGGCGATCCAGGGGGCATTGGCTTTCTTT. Amino acids: CASSLAIQGALAFF. The complete variable domain, with remaining parts taken from reference TRBV5-4 and TRBJ1-1, reads ETGVTQSPTHLIKTRGQQVTLRCSSQSGHNTVSWYQQALGQGPQFIFQYYREEENGRGNFPPRFSGLQFPNYSSELNVNALELDDSALYLCASSLAIQGALAFFGQGTRLTVV.

This rearrangement joins TRBV28 to TRBJ2-1; the D gene is possibly TRBD2 (6 bases). This CDR3 region has 16 residues. The ends were cut back, 6 bases at V and 0 bases at J, with 15 bases in the middle. Germline CDR1 is MDHEN and CDR2 is SYDVKM. CDR3 residues: CASRSDSGNSYNEQFF. The CDR3 DNA is TGTGCCAGCAGATCCGATAGCGGAAACTCCTACAATGAGCAGTTCTTC.

The chain carries TRBV4-1 and TRBJ1-4; D might be TRBD1 (5 bases). CDR1 MGHRA and CDR2 YSYEKL come from the germline V gene. This CDR3 contains 16 residues. V gave up 4 bases and J gave up 2 bases, with 14 bases separating them. The chain's CDR3 is CASSLWAQGTNEKLFF. DNA of the CDR3: TGCGCCAGCAGCCTCTGGGCCCAGGGCACTAATGAAAAACTGTTTTTT.